This record covers a single TCR beta chain. Its antigen is undetermined. This record belongs to a study of blood T cells in healthy people across ages. Study observations and caveats: Per million T cells, the diversity of TCR beta decreased roughly linearly as age advanced.

No fewer than 6 million PBMCs went into each sample. Through a sample-barcoded 5' primer and a J-beta primer mix, a second PCR was run for about 7 to 12 cycles. Sequencing of every sample gave 3 million or more CDR3-containing paired-end reads. TCRdb re-called the 5' RACE reads through MiXCR, storing one row per CDR3 protein. Counted here are approximately 800,000 distinct CDR3 sequences, 35% to 40% occurring once; the ten biggest clones make up 10% to 15%. Trimming pared 8 bases from V and 0 bases from J, leaving 11 bases between. Germline CDR1 and CDR2: SQVTM and ANQGSEA. This CDR3 has 14 amino acids.

Sequencing input: blood. This sequence originates from a young man in good health. The rearrangement joins TRBV29-1 to TRBJ2-6; D possibly corresponds to TRBD1 (6 bases). CDR3 in amino acids: CSIRQDSGANVLTF. CDR3 DNA: TGCAGCATAAGACAGGACTCTGGGGCCAACGTCCTGACTTTC.